This TCR beta chain was identified in a study of CD8 T cells in Susac syndrome. cDNA came from about 0.5 to 1 ug RNA primed by random hexamers. It was immunoSEQ multiplex PCR that amplified TCR beta CDR3 across 54 Vbeta and 13 Jbeta. TCRdb re-derived calls from the immunoSEQ multiplex PCR reads in MiXCR, one entry per CDR3 protein. The sample carries some 200,000 distinct CDR3 sequences, about 95% recorded once. General observations from the study: The study conceded that its TCR sequencing and HLA analysis involved relatively few individuals.

Sequencing of TCR beta drew on CD8+ and CD4+ T cells from blood. Purification of the CD8+ and CD4+ T cells relied on negative isolation, and TEMRA cells underwent FACS enrichment. Points on this clonotype: Antigen unknown.

Sequencing used CD4+ T cells from PBMCs. The receptor was derived from a human donor in good health.

The CDR3 protein is CASSQGTPGETQYF. The CDR3 DNA follows: TGTGCCAGCAGCCAGGGGACCCCGGGAGAGACCCAGTACTTC. The chain joins TRBV3-1 to TRBJ2-5, with D possibly called TRBD1 or TRBD2 (5 bases each). V was pared by 3 bases and J by 4 bases, with 12 bases between. The CDR3 length is 14 residues. Germline V lookup: CDR1 LGHDT, CDR2 YNNKEL (reference sequence).